This entry describes one TCR beta chain. The antigen is not known. Germline V gene sequence: CDR1 SGHTA, CDR2 FQGNSA. Deletions cut 5 bases from V and 7 bases from J, with 18 bases between. The CDR3 runs to 14 residues. It was with 60 Vbeta and 13 Jbeta primers that the PCR ran. The data were produced by immunoSEQ multiplex PCR, yet TCRdb's version contains in-frame clones alone and is incomplete. The sample includes roughly 140,000 clones, about four fifths of them seen just once. This specimen comes from a study of cytomegalovirus exposure and HLA in healthy donors. Findings and caveats of the study: Some public TCRs appeared in many individuals, while most sequences were rare.

The J gene is TRBJ2-7, the V gene TRBV7-2, with D perhaps matching TRBD1 (5 bases). The source is a man between 50 and 59 years old in good health and CMV-seropositive. Sequences were obtained from PBMCs. This chain's CDR3 is CASSPRQGLGEQYF. Here the CDR3 DNA reads TGTGCCAGCAGCCCTCGGCAGGGATTGGGGGAGCAGTACTTC. Full variable domain (missing parts from reference TRBV7-2 and TRBJ2-7): GAGVSQSPSNKVTEKGKDVELRCDPISGHTALYWYRQSLGQGLEFLIYFQGNSAPDKSGLPSDRFSAERTGGSVSTLTIQRTQQEDSAVYLCASSPRQGLGEQYFGPGTRLTVT.